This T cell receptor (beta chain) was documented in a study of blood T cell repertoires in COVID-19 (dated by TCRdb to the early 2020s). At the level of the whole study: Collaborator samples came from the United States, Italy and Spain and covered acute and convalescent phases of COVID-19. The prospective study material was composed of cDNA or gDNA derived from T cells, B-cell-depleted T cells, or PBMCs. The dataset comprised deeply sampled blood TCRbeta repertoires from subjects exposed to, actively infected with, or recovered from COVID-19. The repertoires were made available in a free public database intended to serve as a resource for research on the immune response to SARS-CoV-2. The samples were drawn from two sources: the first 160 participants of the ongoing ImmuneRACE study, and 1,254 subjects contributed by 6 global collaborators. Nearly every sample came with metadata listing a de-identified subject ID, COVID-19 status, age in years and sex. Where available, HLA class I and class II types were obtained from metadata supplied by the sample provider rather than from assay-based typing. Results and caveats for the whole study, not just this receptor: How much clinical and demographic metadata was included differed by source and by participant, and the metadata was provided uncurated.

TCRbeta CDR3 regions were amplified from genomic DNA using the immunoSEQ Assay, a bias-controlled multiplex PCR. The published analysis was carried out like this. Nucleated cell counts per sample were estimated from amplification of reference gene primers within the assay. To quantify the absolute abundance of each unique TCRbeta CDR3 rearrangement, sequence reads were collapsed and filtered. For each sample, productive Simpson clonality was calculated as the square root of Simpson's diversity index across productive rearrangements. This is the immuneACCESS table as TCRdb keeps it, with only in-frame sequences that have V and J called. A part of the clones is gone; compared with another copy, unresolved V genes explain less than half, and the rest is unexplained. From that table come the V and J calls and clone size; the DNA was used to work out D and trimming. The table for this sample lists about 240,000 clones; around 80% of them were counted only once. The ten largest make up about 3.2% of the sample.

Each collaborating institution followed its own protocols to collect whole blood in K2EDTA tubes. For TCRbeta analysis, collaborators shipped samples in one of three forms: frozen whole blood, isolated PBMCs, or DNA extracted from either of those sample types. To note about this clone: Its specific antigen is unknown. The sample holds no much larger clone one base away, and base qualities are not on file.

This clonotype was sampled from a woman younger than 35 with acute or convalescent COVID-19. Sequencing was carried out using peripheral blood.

The nucleotides are TGTGCCAGCTCATCTCGGGACAGGGTACCTGGAAACACCATATATTTT. Its protein is CASSSRDRVPGNTIYF. The chain uses TRBV18 and TRBJ1-3; TRBD1 agrees with 9 junctional bases. Compared with germline, V lacks 5 bases and J lacks 2 bases; bases without a gene match: 7. Including the terminal cysteine and phenylalanine, the CDR3 comprises 16 residues. The kept DNA is CDR3 alone, 48 bases in frame from the first base. The germline V gene specifies KGHSH as CDR1 and LQKENI as CDR2.